Listed below are T cell receptor beta chains from one sample, sequenced in a study of a mutant IDH1 vaccine in newly diagnosed glioma. Assay: immunoSEQ multiplex PCR; the TCRdb copy retains only in-frame clones and omits some. The profile shows about 29,000 clones, 65% to 85% of them singletons. For these TCRs, the target antigens are not known. The specimen was PBMCs, collected from a glioma patient whose treatment included an IDH1 peptide vaccine. The receptors were gathered from a woman between 18 and 29 years old with glioma. The CDR3 runs from the conserved cysteine through the conserved F or W. Fields, in order: clone size, J gene, V gene, D gene, CDR3 length, CDR3 protein, CDR3 DNA. D genes are given only for firm matches. Only part of the rows carry a size: once, few, many, or a class if the clone is expanded.

. TRBJ1-2 TRBV18 TRBD1 14 CASSSTGDQSGYTF TGTGCCAGCTCTTCTACAGGGGATCAAAGTGGCTACACCTTC
. TRBJ2-2 TRBV19 . 15 CASSRTTANTGELFF TGTGCCAGTAGCCGGACGACAGCGAACACCGGGGAGCTGTTTTTT
. TRBJ2-4 TRBV7-2 . 17 CASSGTTAILAKNIQYF TGTGCCAGCAGCGGAACGACAGCTATACTAGCCAAAAACATTCAGTACTTC
. TRBJ2-2 TRBV5-1 TRBD1 15 CASSWGQGMTGELFF TGCGCCAGCAGCTGGGGACAGGGGATGACCGGGGAGCTGTTTTTT
once TRBJ1-2 TRBV9 . 13 CASSVVLAGGYTF TGTGCCAGCAGCGTCGTACTGGCGGGTGGCTACACCTTC
. TRBJ1-1 TRBV7-9 . 14 CASSLTGISTEAFF TGTGCCAGCAGCTTAACAGGGATCTCCACTGAAGCTTTCTTT
. TRBJ2-2 TRBV7-9 TRBD2 15 CASGLAGYVTGELFF TGTGCCAGTGGACTAGCGGGGTATGTCACCGGGGAGCTGTTTTTT
few TRBJ1-1 TRBV6-5 . 13 CASSFSENTEAFF TGTGCCAGCAGTTTCTCAGAGAACACTGAAGCTTTCTTT
. TRBJ2-1 TRBV5-6 . 16 CASCWGGGTSGNEQFF TGTGCCAGCTGCTGGGGTGGCGGGACGTCGGGCAATGAGCAGTTCTTC
. TRBJ1-3 TRBV7-7 . 14 CASSQQGNGNTIYF TGTGCTAGCAGCCAACAGGGAAACGGAAACACCATATATTTT
. TRBJ1-2 TRBV29-1 . 13 CSALPAGNYGYTF TGCAGCGCCTTGCCCGCCGGGAACTATGGCTACACCTTC
. TRBJ1-1 TRBV28 . 18 CASSTPDGTMPLNTEAFF TGTGCCAGCAGTACCCCGGACGGGACAATGCCCCTTAACACTGAAGCTTTCTTT
. TRBJ1-5 TRBV2 . 15 CASSEWGAGNQPQHF TGTGCCAGCAGTGAGTGGGGGGCCGGCAATCAGCCCCAGCATTTT
. TRBJ2-2 TRBV5-6 . 15 CASSLGTLNTGELFF TGTGCCAGCAGCTTAGGGACACTAAACACCGGGGAGCTGTTTTTT
. TRBJ2-5 TRBV11-2 TRBD1 16 CASSLGSTGGGVTQYF TGTGCCAGCAGCTTAGGATCGACAGGGGGTGGGGTGACCCAGTACTTC
. TRBJ2-7 TRBV4-3 . 16 CASSPSGTGESYEQYF TGCGCCAGCAGCCCCTCCGGGACTGGAGAGTCCTACGAGCAGTACTTC
medium-sized TRBJ1-2 TRBV25-1 . 14 CASSRSGTFYGYTF TGTGCCAGCTCCCGATCCGGGACTTTTTATGGCTACACCTTC
. TRBJ1-6 TRBV6-5 TRBD1 13 CASNRQGNSPLHF TGTGCCAGCAATAGACAGGGGAATTCACCCCTCCACTTT
. TRBJ2-2 TRBV7-2 . 14 CASSSKRRAGELFF TGTGCCAGCAGCTCAAAGCGGCGCGCCGGGGAGCTGTTTTTT
. TRBJ2-1 TRBV29-1 TRBD2 13 CSSGTSTYNEQFF TGCAGCTCCGGGACTAGCACTTACAATGAGCAGTTCTTC
. TRBJ1-1 TRBV14 . 17 CASSQEMFGGLNTEAFF TGTGCCAGCAGCCAAGAAATGTTCGGGGGGTTAAACACTGAAGCTTTCTTT
. TRBJ1-4 TRBV5-1 TRBD1 14 CASSAPDRGEKLFF TGCGCCAGCAGCGCCCCGGACAGGGGGGAAAAACTGTTTTTT
medium-sized TRBJ1-2 TRBV7-9 TRBD1 14 CASSLSRDSLGYTF TGTGCCAGCAGCTTAAGCCGGGACAGCCTTGGCTACACCTTC
once TRBJ1-2 TRBV10-3 TRBD1 12 CAISGTGDGYTF TGTGCCATCAGCGGGACAGGGGACGGCTACACCTTC
. TRBJ1-3 TRBV10-2 . 13 CASNTLAGNTIYF TGCGCCAGCAACACCCTCGCTGGAAACACCATATATTTT
. TRBJ1-2 TRBV14 . 15 CASSQHYGNNYGYTF TGTGCCAGCAGCCAACACTACGGAAATAACTATGGCTACACCTTC
. TRBJ1-5 TRBV10-3 . 16 CAISGSEGGSGQPQHF TGTGCCATCAGTGGATCTGAAGGGGGAAGCGGGCAGCCCCAGCATTTT
. TRBJ2-3 TRBV10-3 . 15 CAISERTGRADTQYF TGTGCCATCAGTGAGCGGACAGGGAGGGCAGATACGCAGTATTTT
. TRBJ2-1 TRBV7-9 TRBD1 15 CASSQWDRDYNEQFF TGTGCCAGCAGCCAATGGGACAGGGACTACAATGAGCAGTTCTTC
. TRBJ2-7 TRBV27 TRBD2 16 CASSPERLAGPYEQYF TGTGCCAGCAGTCCGGAGAGACTAGCGGGACCCTACGAGCAGTACTTC
. TRBJ1-1 TRBV4-1 . 14 CASSPGQGSTEAFF TGCGCCAGCAGCCCTGGGCAGGGGTCGACTGAAGCTTTCTTT
. TRBJ2-7 TRBV5-4 TRBD1 14 CASTSQGPTYEQYF TGTGCCAGCACATCACAGGGGCCCACCTACGAGCAGTACTTC
. TRBJ1-3 TRBV27 . 15 CASSLTASSGNTIYF TGTGCCAGCAGTTTAACGGCCAGCTCTGGAAACACCATATATTTT
. TRBJ1-1 TRBV29-1 . 11 CSVVGPGEAFF TGCAGCGTTGTAGGGCCGGGTGAAGCTTTCTTT
. TRBJ2-7 TRBV10-3 . 13 CAISEGGRYEQYF TGTGCCATTTCCGAAGGGGGGAGGTACGAGCAGTACTTC
. TRBJ2-7 TRBV5-4 TRBD2 12 CASSLASGPQYF TGTGCCAGCAGCTTGGCTAGCGGACCTCAGTACTTC
. TRBJ1-5 TRBV4-1 . 15 CASSQGQTSNQPQHF TGCGCCAGCAGCCAAGGACAGACTAGCAATCAGCCCCAGCATTTT
. TRBJ2-3 TRBV7-3 . 16 CASSPLVSTSTDTQYF TGTGCCAGCAGCCCCTTGGTGTCAACTAGCACAGATACGCAGTATTTT
. TRBJ1-3 TRBV10-3 TRBD1 15 CAIRTTGTSGNTIYF TGTGCCATCAGAACGACAGGGACCTCTGGAAACACCATATATTTT
. TRBJ1-1 TRBV10-3 . 13 CAISTGVSTEAFF TGTGCCATCTCGACGGGGGTGAGCACTGAAGCTTTCTTT
. TRBJ2-5 TRBV7-9 TRBD1 18 CASSTQFRQGADQETQYF TGTGCCAGCAGCACCCAATTCCGACAGGGGGCGGACCAAGAGACCCAGTACTTC
. TRBJ2-7 TRBV5-1 . 14 CASSRSEGSYEQYF TGCGCCAGCAGCCGAAGCGAGGGGTCCTACGAGCAGTACTTC